This paragraph covers one T cell receptor (beta chain) sequence. TCRdb keeps only in-frame clones here, not all; method: immunoSEQ multiplex PCR. This table holds over 200,000 clones, over 85% found once. This record belongs to a study of blood T cell repertoires in COVID-19. The overall study: PBMCs, B-cell-depleted T cells, or T cells were the source of the cDNA or gDNA that made up the material.

The cohort comprised adults aged roughly 18 to 100 years residing in approximately 25 US areas. CDR1 and CDR2 (germline): MNHEY, SVGAGI. Trimming pared 2 bases from V and 0 bases from J, leaving 7 bases between. The CDR3 runs to 14 residues. What was sequenced was PBMCs or T cells enriched from blood (not recorded which). The gene calls are TRBV6-5 and TRBJ1-1; unclear D gene. The TCR originated in a woman in her 30s with acute COVID-19. For the CDR3, the DNA is TGTGCCAGCAGTTACGGGCAGGTGAACACTGAAGCTTTCTTT. It is translated as CASSYGQVNTEAFF.